This entry features one T cell receptor beta chain sequence. Its antigen is not identified. The assay that was used to sequence DNA from cultured CD4+ T cells was the Oncomine TCR Beta short-read assay. TCRdb itself ran the PCR reads through MiXCR, one entry per CDR3 protein. Of over 20,000 distinct CDR3 sequences in the sample, around two fifths were seen once. The sample's time point: late sampling 161 to 241 days after vaccination in a few convalescent patients. Treatment reported: 10-day PBMC culture with coronavirus spike peptide pools or control peptides (ViraFEST assay). This sample was included in a study of vaccination and CD4 T cells after COVID-19. Study as a whole: The stimulus for the cells was overlapping spike peptides derived from SARS-CoV-2, HCoV-NL63, HCoV-OC43 and HCoV-229E.

Study-level points and caveats: Only post-vaccination samples contained a median 86.3% of the reactive clones in convalescent patients.

The germline CDR1 and CDR2 sequences are SGHNT and YYREEE (reference sequence). The length of the CDR3 is 14 residues. Trimming shortened V by 7 bases and J by 5 bases, and 18 bases separated the two germline ends. V and J are TRBV5-4 and TRBJ2-5, with a tentative D call TRBD1 (6 bases). The TCR sequence derives from a human donor who had recovered from COVID-19. This sample comprised CD4+ T cells from blood, cultured in vitro, obtained about 7 months after SARS-CoV-2 vaccination. The CDR3 loop is CASGSGTSGETQYF. CDR3 DNA sequence: TGTGCCAGCGGATCCGGGACAAGTGGTGAGACCCAGTACTTC.